This TCR beta chain was captured by sequencing in a study of quantifying T cell responses using KT2 cells. Study overall: TCR alpha and beta constant-region primers primed reverse transcription of RNA. The second PCR ran as a qPCR until a predetermined fluorescence threshold was reached. Points from the study as a whole: At about one KT2 cell per 100,000 PBMC, KT2 sequences were still detected.

A single-stranded UMI oligo with SP2 sequence was ligated to cDNA 3' ends. The first PCR ran 3 to 5 cycles with an equimolar RC1.1 and RC1.2 beta primer mix. TCRdb reanalysed the UMI-ligation and nested PCR reads using MiXCR and keeps one entry per CDR3 protein. Here the sample spans approximately 50,000 distinct CDR3 sequences, 11% being singletons. Unfractionated PBMC were spiked with known numbers of KT2 clone cells. Different KT2-to-PBMC ratios were created with a constant PBMC count. This clonotype turned up a few times. Antigen unknown. Germline V gene data show CDR1 as KGHSH and CDR2 as LQKENI. This CDR3 has 14 residues. After removal of 4 bases from V and 0 bases from J, the junction contained 2 bases not matched to a gene.

Sample: PBMCs spiked with cells of the T cell clone KT2. The TCR sequence derives from a human donor. The chain is built from TRBV18 and TRBJ1-1, with 7 bases lining up with TRBD1. The CDR3 coding sequence is TGTGCCAGCTCACTACAGGGGATGAACACTGAAGCTTTCTTT. It yields the protein CASSLQGMNTEAFF.